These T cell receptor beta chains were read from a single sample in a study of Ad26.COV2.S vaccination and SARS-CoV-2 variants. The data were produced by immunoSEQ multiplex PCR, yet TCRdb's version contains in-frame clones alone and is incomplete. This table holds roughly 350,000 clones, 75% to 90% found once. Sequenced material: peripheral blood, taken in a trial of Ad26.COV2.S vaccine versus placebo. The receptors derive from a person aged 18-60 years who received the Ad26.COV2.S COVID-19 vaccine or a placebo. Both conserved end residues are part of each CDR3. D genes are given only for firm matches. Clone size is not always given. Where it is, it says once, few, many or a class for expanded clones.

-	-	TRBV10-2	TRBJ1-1	TGCGCCAGCACCAACCGGGAGGAAATTTTTGAAGCTTTCTTT	CASTNREEIFEAFF
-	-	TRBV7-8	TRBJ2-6	TGTGCCAGCAGCTTTTCTGGGGCCAACGTCCTGACTTTC	CASSFSGANVLTF
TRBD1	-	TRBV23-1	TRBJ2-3	TGCGCCAGCCCCGGACAGGGGGCGGGTGATACGCAGTATTTT	CASPGQGAGDTQYF
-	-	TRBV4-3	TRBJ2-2	TGCGCCAGCGCAAACCTCGGTAGCATGGCCGGGGAGCTGTTTTTT	CASANLGSMAGELFF
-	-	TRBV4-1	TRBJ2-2	TGCGCCAGCAGCCAACACACCGACGAGATCGGCGGGGAGCTGTTTTTT	CASSQHTDEIGGELFF
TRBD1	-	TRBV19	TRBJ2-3	TGTGCCAGTAGTATAGGACAGGGATTCGCAGATACGCAGTATTTT	CASSIGQGFADTQYF
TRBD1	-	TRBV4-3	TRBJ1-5	TGCGCCAGCAGTGACAGGGGGGTTAGTAGCAATCAGCCCCAGCATTTT	CASSDRGVSSNQPQHF
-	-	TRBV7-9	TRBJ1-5	TGTGCCAGCAGCCCTGACTCTGGACCTGATCAGCCCCAGCATTTT	CASSPDSGPDQPQHF
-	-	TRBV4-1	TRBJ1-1	TGCGCCAGCAGCCAAGCGGGGCAGGGAGCTTTCTTT	CASSQAGQGAFF
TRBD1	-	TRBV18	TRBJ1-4	TGTGCCAGCTCACGAAGGACAGGGAATGAAAAACTGTTTTTT	CASSRRTGNEKLFF
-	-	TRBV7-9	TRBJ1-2	TGTGCCAGCAGCTTATCTATGGGGGGGCGCGTCTATGGCTACACCTTC	CASSLSMGGRVYGYTF
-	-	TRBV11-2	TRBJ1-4	TGTGCCAGCAGCTTGGGGTTACAGGGAGGCGGGGAAAAACTGTTTTTT	CASSLGLQGGGEKLFF
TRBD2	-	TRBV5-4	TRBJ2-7	TGTGCCAGCAGCTTGAATATACTAGCGGGACGGGTGTCCTCCTACGAGCAGTACTTC	CASSLNILAGRVSSYEQYF
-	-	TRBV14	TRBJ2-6	TGTGCCAGCAGCCAAGTCGGCGGGTGGTCTGGGGCCAACGTCCTGACTTTC	CASSQVGGWSGANVLTF
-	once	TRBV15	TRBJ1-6	TGTGCCACCAGCAGAGCCGACAATTTTTCACCCCTCCACTTT	CATSRADNFSPLHF
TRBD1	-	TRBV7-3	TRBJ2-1	TGTGCCAGCAGCCTAGGCGAGGGGGCCCCCTACAATGAGCAGTTCTTC	CASSLGEGAPYNEQFF
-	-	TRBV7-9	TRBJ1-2	TGTGCCAGCAGCTTTAGTCGGTATGGCTACACCTTC	CASSFSRYGYTF
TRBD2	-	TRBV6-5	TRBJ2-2	TGTGCCAACCGTCGGGCGGGAGGGAGCGGGGAGCTGTTTTTT	CANRRAGGSGELFF
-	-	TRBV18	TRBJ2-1	TGTGCCAGCTCACCTTCTATCCTTAGGTCCTACAATGAGCAGTTCTTC	CASSPSILRSYNEQFF
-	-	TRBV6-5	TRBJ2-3	TGTGCCAGCACCTCACGCGACGTGAGTACGCAGTATTTT	CASTSRDVSTQYF
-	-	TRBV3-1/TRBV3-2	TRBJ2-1	TGTGCCAGCAGCCAAGATTGGAGGACCGGGGGTTTTTACAGTGAGCAGTTCTTC	CASSQDWRTGGFYSEQFF
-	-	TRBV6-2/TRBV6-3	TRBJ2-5	TGTGCCAGCAGTTCCCACAACACAGGGTCAGAGACCCAGTACTTC	CASSSHNTGSETQYF
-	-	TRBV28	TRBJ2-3	TGTGCCAGCAGTTCGAATCTGGGAGATACGCAGTATTTT	CASSSNLGDTQYF
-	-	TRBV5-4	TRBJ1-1	TGTGCCAGCAGCACGACAGCTGAAGCTTTCTTT	CASSTTAEAFF
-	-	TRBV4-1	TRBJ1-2	TGCGCCAGCAGCTTTCAGGGGCAGGGCGGCTACACCTTC	CASSFQGQGGYTF
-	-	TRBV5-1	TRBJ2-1	TGCGCCAGCTCCCACGGGATTGCCTACAATGAGCAGTTCTTC	CASSHGIAYNEQFF
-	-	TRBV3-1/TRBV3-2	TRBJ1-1	TGTGCCAGCAGCCACGTGCAAGGAAGGGCGGGGAGCACTGAAGCTTTCTTT	CASSHVQGRAGSTEAFF
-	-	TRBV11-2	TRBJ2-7	TGTGCCAGCAGCTTACCCTACGGACGATCCTACGAGCAGTACTTC	CASSLPYGRSYEQYF
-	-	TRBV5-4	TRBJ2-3	TGTGCCAGCAGCTTGCCAAGCGGCCAAAATCGTGGTACGCAGTATTTT	CASSLPSGQNRGTQYF
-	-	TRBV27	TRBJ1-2	TGTGCCAGCAGTCCCCACGGGGCGGCAGGGTTGACTGATGGCTACACCTTC	CASSPHGAAGLTDGYTF
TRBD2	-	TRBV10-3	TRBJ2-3	TGTGCCATCAGTGATGGGGGGGGGAGCACAGATACGCAGTATTTT	CAISDGGGSTDTQYF
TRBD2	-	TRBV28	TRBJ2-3	TGTGCCAGCAGCCCAACGAAGCGGGGGGGATACAGCACAGATACGCAGTATTTT	CASSPTKRGGYSTDTQYF
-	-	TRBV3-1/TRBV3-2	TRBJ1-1	TGTGCCAGCAGCCAAGACAGCCAACGTGAAGCTTTCTTT	CASSQDSQREAFF
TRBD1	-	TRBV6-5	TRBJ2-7	TGTGCCAGCGTTCCGACAGGGCGAAACGAGCAGTACTTC	CASVPTGRNEQYF
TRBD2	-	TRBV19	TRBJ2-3	TGTGCCAGTACCCGGACTAGCGGGTACGCAGATACGCAGTATTTT	CASTRTSGYADTQYF
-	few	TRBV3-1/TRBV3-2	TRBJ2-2	TGTGCCAGCAGCCAAGTCCGGACGGGTGGGGCCGGGGAGCTGTTTTTT	CASSQVRTGGAGELFF
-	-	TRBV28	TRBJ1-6	TGTGCCAGCAGTCCCAGGGGTTTCATTAATTCACCCCTCCACTTT	CASSPRGFINSPLHF
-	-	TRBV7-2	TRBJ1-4	TGTGCCAGCAGCGCTGGGAACAGGGCGAATGAAAAACTGTTTTTT	CASSAGNRANEKLFF
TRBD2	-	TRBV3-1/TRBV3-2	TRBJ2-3	TGTGCCAGCAGCCCGTTACTAGCGGGCCAGGTAGATACGCAGTATTTT	CASSPLLAGQVDTQYF
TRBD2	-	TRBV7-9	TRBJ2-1	TGTGCCACCGCCCAAGCGGGAGGGTCCACTGAGCAGTTCTTC	CATAQAGGSTEQFF
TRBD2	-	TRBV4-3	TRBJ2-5	TGCGCCAGCAGCCAAGATTGGGGGGGAGCGGGGGAGACCCAGTACTTC	CASSQDWGGAGETQYF
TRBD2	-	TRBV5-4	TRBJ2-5	TGTGCCAGCAGCCCTAGCGGGGGGGCAATTGGGACCCAGTACTTC	CASSPSGGAIGTQYF
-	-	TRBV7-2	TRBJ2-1	TGTGCCAGCAGCCTAACTACTGGAAACAATGAGCAGTTCTTC	CASSLTTGNNEQFF
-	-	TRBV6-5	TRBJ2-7	TGTGCCAGCAGTTTTCGGACCGGCGAGCAGTACTTC	CASSFRTGEQYF
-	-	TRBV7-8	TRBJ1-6	TGTGCCAGCAGCGAGGACAGTAATTCACCCCTCCACTTT	CASSEDSNSPLHF
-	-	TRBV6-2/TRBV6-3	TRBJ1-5	TGTGCCAGCAGCCCATCCGGGACACGGAATCAGCCCCAGCATTTT	CASSPSGTRNQPQHF
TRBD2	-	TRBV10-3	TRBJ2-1	TGTGCCATCAGTGAAAAGCGGGAGGCCTACAATGAGCAGTTCTTC	CAISEKREAYNEQFF
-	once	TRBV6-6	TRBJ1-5	TGTGCCAGCAGGCACAGGGAGTTCAATCAGCCCCAGCATTTT	CASRHREFNQPQHF
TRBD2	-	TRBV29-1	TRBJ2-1	TGCAGCGTGGGCGGGAGACCCAATGAGCAGTTCTTC	CSVGGRPNEQFF
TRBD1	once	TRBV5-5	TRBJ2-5	TGTGCCAGCAGATCGTGGCGGACAGGGAAGGCGACCCAGTACTTC	CASRSWRTGKATQYF
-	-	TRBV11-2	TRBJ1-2	TGTGCCAGCAGCTTACACCCGACGATCCTGGGTGGCTACACCTTC	CASSLHPTILGGYTF